These 17 T cell receptor beta chains were sequenced from one sample in a study of post-analysis software for immune sequencing data. Study results and limitations: Five TRBV segments appeared more often in patients than in controls, and TRBV5-6, TRBV5-1 and TRBV20-1 were among these.

For these TCRs, the target antigens are not known. TCR beta libraries were prepared from cDNA with unique molecular identifiers. TCRdb re-derived calls from the PCR reads in MiXCR, one entry per CDR3 protein. The sample holds about 770,000 distinct CDR3 sequences; around 45% are singletons and the top ten take 4.9%. Source material: blood. The receptors here all came from a girl under 18 with multiple sclerosis.

This clonotype was seen a handful of times. The chain recombines TRBV4-1 with TRBJ2-1, with 9 bases aligning to TRBD2. This CDR3 contains 14 residues. V shed 0 bases, J shed 9 bases, and the junction held 3 bases outside the gene matches. Germline V gives CDR1 MGHRA, CDR2 YSYEKL. In nucleotides, the CDR3 is TGCGCCAGCAGCCAAGAACCTAGCGGGGTTGAGCAGTTCTTC. Translated: CASSQEPSGVEQFF.

The chain employs TRBV29-1 and TRBJ2-7; a possible D gene is TRBD1 (5 bases). The germline gives CDR1 SQVTM, CDR2 ANQGSEA. CDR3 size: 13 residues. The ends were cut back, 5 bases at V and 3 bases at J, with 14 bases in the middle. DNA of the CDR3: TGCAGCGTTCTCTTGCGGACAAACTACGAGCAGTACTTC. Translated, it gives CSVLLRTNYEQYF.

This clonotype was seen only a few times. V usage is TRBV28 and J usage is TRBJ2-7; D unclear. Germline CDR1 is MDHEN and CDR2 is SYDVKM. CDR3 length: 15 amino acids. V dropped 3 bases and J dropped 6 bases, with 18 bases sitting between them. As DNA, the CDR3 is TGTGCCAGCAGTTTTTCCCGAGGCAGGTTCCCCGAGCAGTACTTC. This translates into CASSFSRGRFPEQYF.

This chain joins TRBV6-5 and TRBJ2-1; 9 nucleotides agree with TRBD2. CDR3 size: 13 residues. V trimming: 11 bases; J trimming: 9 bases; junction bases outside the gene matches: 11. Germline loops: CDR1 MNHEY, CDR2 SVGAGI. As DNA, the CDR3 is TGTGCCGGCACGAGCGGGAGGAGGGGTGAGCAGTTCTTC. As protein: CAGTSGRRGEQFF.

The rearrangement joins TRBV9 to TRBJ2-1, with unresolved D. The V end lost 0 bases, the J end lost 8 bases, and 15 bases lay between the germline ends. Germline assignment: CDR1 SGDLS and CDR2 YYNGEE. The CDR3 spans 15 residues. The CDR3 coding sequence is TGTGCCAGCAGCGTAGAGGTGGGGTACTGGGATGAGCAGTTCTTC. It translates to CASSVEVGYWDEQFF.

This sequence joins TRBV20-1 and TRBJ2-1, with D hard to call. This CDR3 has 11 residues. CDR1 is DFQATT, CDR2 SNEGSKA, per germline (reference sequence). The V end lost 2 bases, the J end lost 12 bases, and 11 bases lay between the germline ends. CDR3 sequence reads: CSARSLLGQFF. CDR3 DNA: TGCAGTGCTAGATCTCTACTGGGGCAGTTCTTC.

This clonotype was observed a handful of times. The chain has TRBV3-1 and TRBJ2-1; 9 bases match TRBD2. The germline V gene has CDR1 LGHDT and CDR2 YNNKEL (reference sequence). The CDR3 totals 15 residues. V was clipped by 1 base and J by 8 bases; unmatched bases: 6. The CDR3 nucleotides read TGTGCCAGCAGCCAAGGGACTAGCGCCGAGGATGAGCAGTTCTTC. Residues: CASSQGTSAEDEQFF.

CDR3 amino acids: CASSQDTGSYNEQFF. CDR3 bases: TGCGCCAGCAGCCAAGATACAGGCTCCTACAATGAGCAGTTCTTC. This sequence joins TRBV4-3 and TRBJ2-1, with TRBD1 as a possible D gene (5 bases). V was clipped by 0 bases and J by 0 bases, with 6 bases between them. The CDR3 consists of 15 residues. Germline assignment: CDR1 LGHNA and CDR2 YSLEER.

The chain has TRBV12-3 or TRBV12-4 and TRBJ1-2; TRBD1 might be the D (6 bases). The CDR3 totals 11 residues. The ends were cut back, 8 bases at V and 8 bases at J, with 12 bases in the middle. DNA of the CDR3: TGTGCCAGCCAGCTCGGGGGCGGCTACACCTTC. Translation gives CASQLGGGYTF.

This clonotype was seen more than once but under ten times. The rearrangement joins TRBV12-3 or TRBV12-4 to TRBJ2-7; 14 nucleotides align to TRBD2. V shed 0 bases and J 4 bases; nucleotides not matched to a gene: 8. This CDR3 has 18 amino acids. The CDR3 DNA reads as TGTGCCAGCAGTTTAGCGCCGGGACTAGCGGGAGTTGAATACGAGCAGTACTTC. It yields the protein CASSLAPGLAGVEYEQYF.

The chain carries TRBV5-5 and TRBJ2-5, with 9 bases that match TRBD2. This CDR3 spans 17 amino acids. V dropped 4 bases and J dropped 1; count of bases not matched to a gene: 11. Germline V gene sequence: CDR1 SGHKS, CDR2 YYEKEE (reference sequence). As DNA, the CDR3 is TGTGCCAGCAGCCTGCTAGGACTAGCGTATCCCCAAGAGACCCAGTACTTC. Translated: CASSLLGLAYPQETQYF.

This clonotype was observed a handful of times. The gene calls are TRBV6-2 or TRBV6-3 and TRBJ2-1; a weak D match, TRBD2 (7 bases). The CDR3 contains 14 residues. CDR1 and CDR2 (germline): MNHEY, SVGEGT. V was trimmed by 7 bases and J by 10 bases, leaving 20 bases between them. This chain's CDR3 is CASNPPRGGREQFF. The DNA for the CDR3 is TGTGCCAGCAACCCTCCTAGGGGGGGCAGGGAGCAGTTCTTC.

This clonotype was picked up a small number of times. The chain recombines TRBV11-1 with TRBJ2-7, with 8 bases identical to TRBD2. This CDR3 has 17 residues. The germline CDR1 and CDR2 sequences are SGHAT and FQDESV (reference sequence). Losses at the gene ends were 4 bases for V and 2 bases for J; bases not matched to a gene: 13. The CDR3 reads CASSYRGPGLDPYEQYF. CDR3 coding DNA: TGTGCCAGCAGCTACCGCGGGCCGGGACTAGACCCCTACGAGCAGTACTTC. The full variable domain, with the rest looked up from reference TRBV11-1 and TRBJ2-7, is EAEVAQSPRYKITEKSQAVAFWCDPISGHATLYWYRQILGQGPELLVQFQDESVVDDSQLPKDRFSAERLKGVDSTLKIQPAELGDSAMYLCASSYRGPGLDPYEQYFGPGTRLTVT.

CDR3 in amino acids: CASSQANRATEAFF. The DNA of the CDR3 is TGTGCCAGCAGCCAGGCTAACAGGGCCACTGAAGCTTTCTTT. V usage is TRBV3-1 and J usage is TRBJ1-1; D is perhaps TRBD1 (6 bases). Per germline, CDR1 LGHDT and CDR2 YNNKEL (reference sequence). With 3 bases removed from V and 4 bases from J, the gap between germline ends came to 12 bases. The CDR3 is 14 amino acids.

This chain links TRBV27 with TRBJ2-1, with no clear D. The V end lost 3 bases, the J end lost 9 bases, and 6 bases lay between the germline ends. CDR1 is MNHEY and CDR2 is SMNVEV in the germline V gene (reference sequence). The CDR3 runs to 11 residues. The CDR3 protein is CASSLFGEQFF. The CDR3 coding sequence is TGTGCCAGCAGTTTGTTTGGTGAGCAGTTCTTC.

The chain couples TRBV27 to TRBJ1-1; TRBD1 might be the D (6 bases). V was cut by 5 bases and J by 0 bases, with 10 bases left in between. CDR1 and CDR2 from the germline V gene are MNHEY and SMNVEV (reference sequence). The CDR3 covers 14 residues. CDR3 sequence (DNA): TGTGCCAGCAGTCGCCAGGGGCTGAACACTGAAGCTTTCTTT. Protein: CASSRQGLNTEAFF.

CDR3 region: CAWGSGTSSYNEQFF. In nucleotides, the CDR3 is TGTGCCTGGGGGTCCGGGACTAGCTCCTACAATGAGCAGTTCTTC. This chain connects TRBV30 to TRBJ2-1; 8 bases are shared with TRBD2. Germline V gene data show CDR1 as GTSNPN and CDR2 as SVGIG (reference sequence). V gave up 5 bases and J gave up 0 bases; unmatched junction bases: 6. The CDR3 runs to 15 residues.